This TCR beta chain is from a study of T-cell memory formation after mild COVID-19. At the level of the study: TCR clustering was largely donor specific. Study-level results: Confirmation of SARS-CoV-2 specificity was lacking for second-wave clones peaking day 37.

The sample holds many counts of this clonotype. The antigen remains undetermined. The germline V gene has CDR1 SGHAT and CDR2 FQNNGV. CDR3 length: 13 amino acids. The V end was cut by 5 bases, the J end by 2 bases, with 10 bases between. 5'RACE, which relied on constant-segment primers, yielded TCR alpha and TCR beta cDNA libraries carrying sample barcodes and UMIs. Each CDR3 protein gets one entry after TCRdb re-called the 5' RACE reads with MiXCR. This sample has 250,000 to 300,000 distinct CDR3 sequences; 15% to 20% occur once, and the top ten carry roughly 24%. The sample was PBMCs or a T cell subset sorted from them (not recorded which). This sequence was found in a young man who had mild COVID-19 (a few samples of this study predate the infection). Cell type and time point are not known. The rearrangement links TRBV11-2 to TRBJ2-7; D might be TRBD1 (5 bases). The CDR3 loop is CASSQTEAYEQYF. The CDR3 DNA sequence: TGTGCCAGCAGCCAGACAGAAGCCTACGAGCAGTACTTC.